This T cell receptor beta chain was sequenced for a study of cytomegalovirus exposure and HLA in healthy donors. Overall study: Approximately 180 million T cells yielded approximately 100 million unique TCR beta sequences, as an earlier analysis found.

The sample holds one count of this clone. Antigen unknown. The length of the CDR3 is 13 residues. Germline V CDR1 and CDR2: ENHRY, SYGVKD. J was trimmed by 3 bases and V by 11 bases; bases with no gene match: 8. Whole-study findings and limits: Researchers catalogued some 160 TCR beta chains as cytomegalovirus-associated. TCR beta V- and J-gene trimming was later associated with a missense DCLRE1C variant. For most TCR beta V segments, an earlier analysis put the productive rate at about 90% or about 30% of the time.

This PCR relied on a set of 60 Vbeta primers and 13 Jbeta primers. Assay used: immunoSEQ multiplex PCR; TCRdb lists only in-frame clones, some missing. The sample yields 200,000 or so clones, 75% to 80% seen once. This chain links TRBV10-3 with TRBJ1-1; 8 bases line up with TRBD1. The receptor was isolated from a woman aged 30 to 39 in good health and CMV-seropositive. The sequencing sample was made of PBMCs. CDR3 nucleotide sequence: TGTGCCTCACGACAGGGGCTGGACACTGAAGCTTTCTTT. As protein: CASRQGLDTEAFF.